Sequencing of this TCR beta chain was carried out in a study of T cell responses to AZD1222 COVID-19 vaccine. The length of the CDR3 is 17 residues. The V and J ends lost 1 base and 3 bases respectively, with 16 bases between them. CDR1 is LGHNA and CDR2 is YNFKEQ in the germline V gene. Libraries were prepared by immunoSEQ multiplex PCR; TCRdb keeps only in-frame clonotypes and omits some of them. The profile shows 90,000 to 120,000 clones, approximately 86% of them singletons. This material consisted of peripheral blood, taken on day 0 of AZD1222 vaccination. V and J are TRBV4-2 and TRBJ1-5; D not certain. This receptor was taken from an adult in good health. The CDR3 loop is CASSQGSRTIFNQPQHF. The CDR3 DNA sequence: TGTGCCAGCAGCCAAGGGTCGCGGACGATTTTCAATCAGCCCCAGCATTTT.